A selection of T cell receptor beta chains follows, all from one sample in a study of T-cell memory formation after mild COVID-19. TCRdb called the 5' RACE reads again in MiXCR, with one record for every CDR3 protein. The table has roughly 350,000 distinct CDR3 sequences, roughly an eighth seen once. The sequenced sample was PBMCs or a T cell subset sorted from them (not recorded which). These receptors all stem from a man younger than 35 who had mild COVID-19 (a few samples of this study predate the infection). Cell type and time point are not known. Each CDR3 is given with its conserved first and last residue. Fields, in order: clone size, V gene, D gene, J gene, CDR3 DNA, CDR3 protein. D genes are given only for firm matches. Size values are once, few and many counts, or a class for expanded clones, and some rows have none.

few	TRBV6-5	.	TRBJ2-5	TGTGCCAGCAGTTACGGCCCTAGCGAGTGCTTC	CASSYGPSECF
.	TRBV10-3	.	TRBJ1-6	TGTGCCATCAATGGGACGCCGAATTCACCCCTCCACTTT	CAINGTPNSPLHF
.	TRBV6-6	TRBD1	TRBJ2-2	TGTGCCAGCAGCCCTACTCCCGGACAGGGAAACACCGGGGAGCTGTTTTTT	CASSPTPGQGNTGELFF
.	TRBV4-3	TRBD1	TRBJ1-5	TGCGCCAGCAGCCAAGATACAGGGGGCAACAATCAGCCCCAGCATTTT	CASSQDTGGNNQPQHF
.	TRBV7-9	.	TRBJ2-7	TGTGCCAGCAGCTCTCTCAGTCTGGGGAAAGAGTACGAGCAGTACTTC	CASSSLSLGKEYEQYF
.	TRBV15	.	TRBJ2-7	TGTGCCACCAGCAGAGACTCCAGGGGCCCTTACGAGCAGTACTTC	CATSRDSRGPYEQYF
few	TRBV27	.	TRBJ1-2	TGTGCCACCGCGGCCAGGTTCGGGTTTGACTATGGCTACACCTTC	CATAARFGFDYGYTF
many	TRBV7-2	.	TRBJ2-3	TGTGCCAGCAGCTTAGTCTGGGGGGATGGTACGCAGTATTTT	CASSLVWGDGTQYF
.	TRBV6-2/TRBV6-3	.	TRBJ2-5	TGTGCCAGCAGAAGCCAGGGGACCCAGTACTTC	CASRSQGTQYF
few	TRBV5-1	.	TRBJ2-3	TGCGCCAGCAGCTTGGATCCTAGGGGACGGGTAGATACGCAGTATTTT	CASSLDPRGRVDTQYF
.	TRBV2	.	TRBJ2-7	TGTGCCAGCAGTGCGGTTAGCTCTAGCTCCTACGAGCAGTACTTC	CASSAVSSSSYEQYF
.	TRBV5-6	.	TRBJ2-1	TGTGCCAGCAGCTCAACAGGGCCTGAGCAGTTCTTC	CASSSTGPEQFF
few	TRBV20-1	TRBD1	TRBJ1-6	TGCAGTGCTAATCCGACAGGGGTGAGTTCACCCCTCCACTTT	CSANPTGVSSPLHF
.	TRBV6-2/TRBV6-3	TRBD1	TRBJ2-4	TGTGCCAGCAGTAGGCAGGGGGTGATCGGAAACATTCAGTACTTC	CASSRQGVIGNIQYF
.	TRBV6-5	.	TRBJ1-6	TGTGCCAGTAGAAATGGGGTCTATAATTCACCCCTCCACTTT	CASRNGVYNSPLHF
few	TRBV11-2	.	TRBJ2-1	TGTGCCAGCAGCTTGGTTGCACAGAGACTCTACAATGAGCAGTTCTTC	CASSLVAQRLYNEQFF
few	TRBV7-2	.	TRBJ1-4	TGTGCCAGCAGCCCGACGGGGGGACGGGGTGAAAAACTGTTTTTT	CASSPTGGRGEKLFF
.	TRBV9	.	TRBJ1-2	TGTGCCAGCAGCGTAAATCAGGAGGGTAATGGCTACACCTTC	CASSVNQEGNGYTF
.	TRBV11-2	TRBD1	TRBJ1-2	TGTGCCAGCAGCCCGATTAAGGGGGCGACCCACCCGGGAGGCTACACCTTC	CASSPIKGATHPGGYTF
.	TRBV10-3	TRBD1	TRBJ2-5	TGTGCCATCAGTGATGGGACCAGGGGGAGTGAGACCCAGTACTTC	CAISDGTRGSETQYF
.	TRBV4-2	TRBD2	TRBJ2-3	TGTGCCAGCAGCCAAGATCCCGGGGGGGCCAATCCCGCCACAGATACGCAGTATTTT	CASSQDPGGANPATDTQYF
few	TRBV18	.	TRBJ1-2	TGTGCCAGCTCACCGGGGCATGGCTACACCTTC	CASSPGHGYTF
.	TRBV20-1	.	TRBJ2-5	TGCAGTGCTAGAGATCAAGGGGGGTTAGAGACCCAGTACTTC	CSARDQGGLETQYF
few	TRBV3-1	TRBD2	TRBJ2-1	TGTGCCAGCAGCCCCGGGGGGACTAGCTGGGATGAGCAGTTCTTC	CASSPGGTSWDEQFF
few	TRBV29-1	.	TRBJ2-1	TGCAGCGTTGGAGAAACAGGGTTCCATGAGCAGTTCTTC	CSVGETGFHEQFF
.	TRBV5-1	.	TRBJ2-1	TGCGCCAGCAGCTGGGCGGACAGCCCCTACAATGAGCAGTTCTTC	CASSWADSPYNEQFF
few	TRBV5-1	.	TRBJ2-3	TGCGCCAAATGGGATACGCAGTATTTT	CAKWDTQYF
.	TRBV30	TRBD1	TRBJ1-1	TGTGCCTGGGGACAGGGGACGGCTGAAGCTTTCTTT	CAWGQGTAEAFF
few	TRBV6-6	.	TRBJ2-2	TGTGCCAGCAGCGGCGCAAAGAGCACCGGGGAGCTGTTTTTT	CASSGAKSTGELFF
.	TRBV5-4	TRBD2	TRBJ2-5	TGTGCCAGCAGCAAAGGGACTAGCGGTGGGGAGACCCAGTACTTC	CASSKGTSGGETQYF
.	TRBV7-6	.	TRBJ2-1	TGTGCCAGCAGCTCAAGCGGCGCCCCCTACAATGAGCAGTTCTTC	CASSSSGAPYNEQFF
few	TRBV7-9	TRBD2	TRBJ2-1	TGTGCCAGCATCCACCGGGGAACTAGCGGGGGGTACGGTGAGCAGTTCTTC	CASIHRGTSGGYGEQFF
.	TRBV4-3	.	TRBJ2-5	TGCGCCAGCAGCCAGGCCGGGAAAGAAGAGACCCAGTACTTC	CASSQAGKEETQYF
few	TRBV20-1	TRBD1	TRBJ1-5	TGCAGTGCTAGCAGCAGGGGGCTCGGGAATCAGCCCCAGCATTTT	CSASSRGLGNQPQHF
few	TRBV2	TRBD1	TRBJ2-1	TGTGCCAGCGGACAGGGGTATTATGAGCAGTTCTTC	CASGQGYYEQFF
.	TRBV27	.	TRBJ2-3	TGTGCCAGCAGTTTGGGACACCTAGATGGGGCAGATACGCAGTATTTT	CASSLGHLDGADTQYF
few	TRBV24-1	.	TRBJ2-3	TGTGCCACCAGTGATATAGATACGCAGTATTTT	CATSDIDTQYF
few	TRBV24-1	.	TRBJ1-2	TGTGCCACCAGTCGCCAGGGTTTTGGCTACACCTTC	CATSRQGFGYTF
many	TRBV4-3	TRBD1	TRBJ2-5	TGCGCCAGCAGCCAGACAGGGTCCTCCGGGGAGACCCAGTACTTC	CASSQTGSSGETQYF
.	TRBV28	TRBD1	TRBJ1-6	TGTGCCAGCTTCACCGGGACAGGGGTTAATTCACCCCTCCACTTT	CASFTGTGVNSPLHF
many	TRBV7-2	.	TRBJ2-3	TGTGCCAGCAGCCGCCCCCCTACTAGGACAGCCGAACGCACAGATACGCAGTATTTT	CASSRPPTRTAERTDTQYF